Listed here is a single TCR beta chain. The antigen is unknown. The record originates from a study of blood T cells in healthy people across ages. Then a second PCR, running roughly 7 to 11 cycles, was carried out with a sample-barcoded 5' primer and a J-beta primer mix. MiXCR, run by TCRdb on the 5' RACE reads, gives a single entry per CDR3 protein. The sample comprises 900,000 to 950,000 distinct CDR3 sequences, about 28% of which are singletons, and roughly 10% rests with the top ten. Study observations and caveats: Among T cells, TCR beta diversity per million cells dropped roughly linearly as age rose.

Trimming took 8 bases from V and 2 from J; bases not matched to a gene: 8. Germline V CDR1 and CDR2: MGHDK, SYGVNS. The CDR3 spans 14 residues. In addition, the sample was reused for a study of T cells of mothers and their children. That source notes: Three healthy Caucasian mothers served as donors, and their six children did as well.

The sequencing input was blood. The TCR originated in a woman aged 40 to 49 in good health. The genes are TRBV25-1 and TRBJ1-2; the match to TRBD1 covers 7 bases. CDR3 nucleotide sequence: TGTGCCAGCCAAAGACAGGGAGAGAACTATGGCTACACCTTC. It encodes CASQRQGENYGYTF.